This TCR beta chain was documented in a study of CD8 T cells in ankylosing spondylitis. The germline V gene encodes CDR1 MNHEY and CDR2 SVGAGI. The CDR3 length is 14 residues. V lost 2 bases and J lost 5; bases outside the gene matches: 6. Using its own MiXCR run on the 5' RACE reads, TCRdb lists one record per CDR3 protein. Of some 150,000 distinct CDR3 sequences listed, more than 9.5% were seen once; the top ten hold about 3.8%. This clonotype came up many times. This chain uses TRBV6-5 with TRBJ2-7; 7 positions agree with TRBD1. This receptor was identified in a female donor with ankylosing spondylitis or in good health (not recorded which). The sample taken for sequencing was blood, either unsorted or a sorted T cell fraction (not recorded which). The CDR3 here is CASSYLTGINEQYF. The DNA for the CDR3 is TGTGCCAGCAGTTACCTGACAGGGATCAACGAGCAGTACTTC.